These 11 T cell receptor beta chains were all obtained from the same sample, sequenced in a study of CD8 T cells in Susac syndrome. RNA was extracted with the RNeasy kit, and a quantity of roughly 0.45 to 1 ug was reverse transcribed using random hexamers. Using its own MiXCR run on the immunoSEQ multiplex PCR reads, TCRdb lists one record per CDR3 protein. The data show 210,000 or so distinct CDR3 sequences, roughly 93% seen once. What was sequenced was CD4+ T cells from PBMCs. The source of these receptors is a human donor with Susac syndrome.

The chain has TRBV7-2 and TRBJ1-2, with TRBD1 as a possible D gene (6 bases). Germline-derived CDR1 and CDR2 are SGHTA and FQGNSA. This CDR3 has 13 amino acids. Trimming shortened V by 6 bases and J by 4 bases, and 12 bases separated the two germline ends. CDR3 amino acids: CASSPGGAYGYTF. The DNA of the CDR3 is TGTGCCAGCAGTCCTGGGGGGGCCTATGGCTACACCTTC.

The rearrangement links TRBV20-1 to TRBJ1-4; TRBD1 aligns across 9 bases. Per the germline V gene, CDR1 is DFQATT and CDR2 is SNEGSKA (reference sequence). The CDR3 consists of 14 residues. Unmatched junction bases numbered 9, after V lost 6 bases and J lost 7 bases. The DNA of the CDR3 is TGCAGTGCGAGGGCCGGGACAGGGACTGAAAAACTGTTTTTT. Residues: CSARAGTGTEKLFF.

The chain joins TRBV7-2 to TRBJ2-3; 11 nucleotides align to TRBD2. Unmatched junction bases numbered 9, after V lost 7 bases and J lost 3 bases. CDR3 length: 16 residues. Germline-derived CDR1 and CDR2 are SGHTA and FQGNSA. This CDR3 reads CASTPDSGGATDTQYF. The CDR3 coding sequence is TGTGCCAGCACCCCCGATAGCGGGGGGGCGACAGATACGCAGTATTTT.

This clonotype came up once. The chain is built from TRBV6-1 and TRBJ1-2, with TRBD1 as a possible D gene (6 bases). V was shortened by 3 bases and J by 6 bases, with 17 bases between the two germline ends. The germline V gene encodes CDR1 MNHNS and CDR2 SASEGT. The CDR3 contains 15 residues. CDR3 sequence (DNA): TGTGCCAGCAGTGAGTTAGGGGGTAGGAAGAATGGCTACACCTTC. Its translation: CASSELGGRKNGYTF.

This chain uses TRBV18 with TRBJ1-1, with D unresolved. From germline, CDR1 is KGHSH and CDR2 LQKENI. This CDR3 spans 13 amino acids. Trimming shortened V by 1 base and J by 1 base, and 4 bases separated the two germline ends. CDR3 DNA sequence: TGTGCCAGCTCACCACAGTGGAACACTGAAGCTTTCTTT. Its translation: CASSPQWNTEAFF.

The chain carries TRBV6-5 and TRBJ1-3; D remains unclear. With 1 base removed from V and 0 bases from J, the gap between germline ends came to 16 bases. The CDR3 is 18 amino acids. Germline assignment: CDR1 MNHEY and CDR2 SVGAGI. This chain's CDR3 is CASSYFNPERTSGNTIYF. CDR3 bases: TGTGCCAGCAGTTACTTCAATCCTGAGCGTACCTCTGGAAACACCATATATTTT.

This chain joins TRBV6-2 or TRBV6-3 and TRBJ2-3; D is possibly TRBD2 (5 bases). In germline, CDR1 is MNHEY, CDR2 SVGEGT. This CDR3 comprises 15 residues. Trimming pared 5 bases from V and 0 bases from J, leaving 12 bases between. CDR3 in amino acids: CASSRLPDSTDTQYF. For the CDR3, the DNA is TGTGCCAGCAGTCGACTACCGGATAGCACAGATACGCAGTATTTT.

The V gene is TRBV20-1, the J gene TRBJ2-1, with TRBD1 matching over 9 bases. Trimming cost V 6 bases and J 8 bases; bases outside gene matches: 5. Germline V gives CDR1 DFQATT, CDR2 SNEGSKA (reference sequence). The CDR3 is 12 amino acids. Here the CDR3 reads CSALDRGDEQFF. The CDR3, as DNA: TGCAGTGCCCTGGACAGGGGCGATGAGCAGTTCTTC.

The chain has TRBV18 and TRBJ1-6; possibly TRBD1 for D (5 bases). Trimming cost V 0 bases and J 10 bases, with 7 bases left between them. There are 13 residues in the CDR3. Germline V gene sequence: CDR1 KGHSH, CDR2 LQKENI. The CDR3 here is CASSPPGESPLHF. CDR3 bases: TGTGCCAGCTCACCACCGGGGGAATCACCCCTCCACTTT.

The J gene is TRBJ2-7, the V gene TRBV29-1, with 8 positions matching TRBD2. Germline V gives CDR1 SQVTM, CDR2 ANQGSEA. CDR3 size: 12 residues. V lost 7 bases and J lost 6; bases outside the gene matches: 8. This chain's CDR3 is CSAFSGEGEQYF. The CDR3 bases are TGCAGCGCCTTTAGCGGGGAAGGCGAGCAGTACTTC.

Here the CDR3 reads CATTIEDGFTEKLFF. In DNA form, the CDR3 reads TGTGCCACTACGATAGAGGACGGATTCACCGAAAAACTGTTTTTT. The genes are TRBV19 and TRBJ1-4; D gene ambiguous. V lost 10 bases, J lost 8 bases, and 23 bases lay in between. The CDR3 is made up of 15 amino acids. Germline V gene data show CDR1 as LNHDA and CDR2 as SQIVND (reference sequence). Combining the CDR3 with reference TRBV19 and TRBJ1-4 gives the whole variable domain DGGITQSPKYLFRKEGQNVTLSCEQNLNHDAMYWYRQDPGQGLRLIYYSQIVNDFQKGDIAEGYSVSREKKESFPLTVTSAQKNPTAFYLCATTIEDGFTEKLFFGSGTQLSVL.